A selection of T cell receptor beta chains follows, all from one sample in a study of blood T cells in healthy people across ages. TCRdb processed the 5' RACE reads anew with MiXCR; each CDR3 protein has one entry. Of some 1,500,000 distinct CDR3 sequences in the sample, roughly 43% were seen once. Material: blood. The receptors were sampled from a woman younger than 30 in good health. The CDR3 runs from the conserved cysteine through the conserved F or W. A D gene is named only where the DNA matches it firmly. The size entry is marked missing in some rows and otherwise reads once, few, many or a size class.

V,size,J,D,DNA,CDR3
TRBV5-1,-,TRBJ2-1,TRBD1,TGCGCCAGCAGCAAGGGACAGACCGGCGGTGAGCAGTTCTTC,CASSKGQTGGEQFF
TRBV20-1,few,TRBJ2-7,-,TGCAGTGCTCGTCCCGGGACTCCTAGGGACGAGCAGTACTTC,CSARPGTPRDEQYF
TRBV5-1,-,TRBJ2-3,TRBD2,TGCGCCAGCAGCTACCCGGGACTAGCGGGAGACGGCACAGATACGCAGTATTTT,CASSYPGLAGDGTDTQYF
TRBV20-1,-,TRBJ2-1,-,TGCAGTGCTAGAGTTCAGCTGTACGAGCAGTTCTTC,CSARVQLYEQFF
TRBV11-2,-,TRBJ1-4,-,TGTGCCAGCAGCTTATACGGGGACAAACTGTTTTTT,CASSLYGDKLFF
TRBV10-3,-,TRBJ1-1,-,TGTGCCATCAGCCGGACGGACGCTGAAGCTTTCTTT,CAISRTDAEAFF
TRBV7-2,-,TRBJ1-2,TRBD1,TGTGCCAGCAGCTTAGACAGGGGTGGTGGCTACACCTTC,CASSLDRGGGYTF
TRBV5-1,-,TRBJ2-1,TRBD1,TGCGCCAGCAGCTGGGACAGGAACTCCTACGAGCAGTTCTTC,CASSWDRNSYEQFF
TRBV6-6,-,TRBJ2-2,TRBD2,TGTGCCAGCAGTGGGGGACTACTCAACACCGGGGAGCTGTTTTTT,CASSGGLLNTGELFF
TRBV7-2,-,TRBJ2-7,TRBD2,TGTGCCAGCAGCGTAATGCGGGAGCTCGAGCAGTACTTC,CASSVMRELEQYF
TRBV4-1,-,TRBJ1-2,-,TGCGCCAGCAGCCAAGGGACAGTGAGTAACTATGGCTACACCTTC,CASSQGTVSNYGYTF
TRBV29-1,few,TRBJ2-4,TRBD1,TGCAGCGTTGAAGATGCAGGGGGCAACAACATTCAGTACTTC,CSVEDAGGNNIQYF
TRBV27,many,TRBJ2-5,-,-,CASSTSGETQYF
TRBV29-1,-,TRBJ2-5,-,TGCAGCGTTGTCTGGGGAAAAGAGACCCAGTACTTC,CSVVWGKETQYF
TRBV2,-,TRBJ2-7,TRBD1,TGTGCCAGCAGTCCAACAGGGGGCGAATACTCCGAGCAGTACTTC,CASSPTGGEYSEQYF
TRBV4-1,few,TRBJ1-2,TRBD1,TGCGCCAGCAGCCATCCGGGACAGAACTATGGCTACACCTTC,CASSHPGQNYGYTF
TRBV28,-,TRBJ1-5,-,TGTGCCAGCAGTTTAGGGACCTTGATGCGCAATCAGCCCCAGCATTTT,CASSLGTLMRNQPQHF
TRBV5-1,few,TRBJ2-5,TRBD2,TGCGCCAGCAGCTTCGTTAAACTAGCGGGTAAAGAGACCCAGTACTTC,CASSFVKLAGKETQYF
TRBV7-2,few,TRBJ1-5,-,TGTGCCAGCAGCGAAAGGGGGGGCAATCAGCCCCAGCATTTT,CASSERGGNQPQHF
TRBV20-1,-,TRBJ2-1,-,TGCAGTGTCCCTCTCCGGGACGCGTCCTCCTACAATGAGCAGTTCTTC,CSVPLRDASSYNEQFF
TRBV30,-,TRBJ2-5,-,TGTGCCTGGACAGGGCTCCTCATAGAGACCCAGTACTTC,CAWTGLLIETQYF
TRBV12-3/TRBV12-4,once,TRBJ1-2,TRBD1,TGTGCCAGCAGACTCTGGGACAGGGGGCTTAGTGGCTACACCTTC,CASRLWDRGLSGYTF
TRBV29-1,-,TRBJ2-1,TRBD2,TGCAGCGGGGACCTAGCGGACTCCTACAATGAGCAGTTCTTC,CSGDLADSYNEQFF
TRBV6-5,-,TRBJ2-1,-,TGTGCCAGCAGTTACGTGGGAGCCCATGAGCAGTTCTTC,CASSYVGAHEQFF